The present entry profiles one T cell receptor beta chain with its context. Its specificity is unknown. This CDR3 is also generated by other DNA sequences in the sample. After 6 days with irradiated graft donor PBMCs, CFSE-labeled recipient PBMCs were FACS-sorted. The data were taken from a study of Tregs in tolerant kidney transplant recipients. This CDR3 region has 12 residues. Trimming removed 6 bases from V and 6 bases from J, with 9 bases in between. Germline CDR1 MNHEY, CDR2 SMNVEV (reference sequence). Using immunoSEQ multiplex PCR, the repertoire was profiled, and TCRdb retains in-frame clones only, with some absent. The sample consists of about 8,300 clones, roughly a third of them appearing once.

V and J are TRBV27 and TRBJ2-1, with D perhaps matching TRBD2 (6 bases). This material consisted of CD8+ T cells from blood cultured with allogeneic cells, taken before the transplant. The receptor was isolated from a human patient who received a combined kidney and bone marrow transplant. The CDR3 region has the DNA TGTGCCAGCAGACTAGCTGGCAATGAGCAGTTCTTC. Translation: CASRLAGNEQFF.